These 9 T cell receptor beta chains originate from one sample sequenced in a study of early T cells in non-severe SARS-CoV-2 infection. TCRdb independently ran MiXCR on the 5' RACE reads; one entry per CDR3 protein. The sample carries about 76,000 distinct CDR3 sequences, approximately 11% recorded once. Source material: whole blood. All receptors come from an adult who was a healthcare worker with PCR-confirmed SARS-CoV-2 infection or an uninfected control (not recorded which).

There are many counts of this clonotype. V is TRBV19 and J is TRBJ1-1, with TRBD1 matching 7 bases. The CDR3 length is 14 residues. Looked up from germline, CDR1 is LNHDA and CDR2 is SQIVND (reference sequence). V lost 7 bases to trimming and J lost 1 base; unmatched junction nucleotides: 6. The DNA of the CDR3 is TGTGCCAGTACCACCCAGGGGGGGAACACTGAAGCTTTCTTT. It specifies CASTTQGGNTEAFF.

This clonotype was seen at least ten times. The V and J genes are TRBV19 and TRBJ2-7; a possible D gene is TRBD2 (6 bases). Germline assignment: CDR1 LNHDA and CDR2 SQIVND (reference sequence). The ends were cut back, 0 bases at V and 7 bases at J, with 22 bases in the middle. The CDR3 runs 17 residues. The CDR3: CASSIDRGQGGNLEQYF. The DNA of the CDR3 is TGTGCCAGTAGTATAGATCGCGGGCAGGGAGGTAACCTGGAGCAGTACTTC.

This clonotype appeared a few times. The V and J genes are TRBV3-1 and TRBJ1-1; tentative D call: TRBD1 (5 bases). The CDR3 runs 18 residues. Looked up from germline, CDR1 is LGHDT and CDR2 is YNNKEL (reference sequence). V gave up 0 bases and J gave up 4 bases, with 21 bases separating them. The CDR3 here is CASSQDRGEQKAGTEAFF. CDR3 in DNA: TGTGCCAGCAGCCAAGATAGAGGGGAGCAGAAGGCAGGCACTGAAGCTTTCTTT.

This clonotype was observed at least ten times. The chain has TRBV20-1 and TRBJ2-3; no clear D. This CDR3 contains 14 residues. Trimming left V 0 bases short and J 4 bases short, with 11 bases between. Germline values: CDR1 DFQATT, CDR2 SNEGSKA (reference sequence). The CDR3 sequence: CSARDRAGADTQYF. CDR3 sequence (DNA): TGCAGTGCTAGAGATCGGGCAGGCGCAGATACGCAGTATTTT.

This clonotype has at least ten counts. V and J are TRBV2 and TRBJ1-1; 7 bases line up with TRBD1. The CDR3 length is 13 residues. Germline trimming cut 6 bases from V and 6 bases from J; bases unmatched to any gene: 7. CDR1 is SNHLY, CDR2 FYNNEI, per germline. CDR3 region: CASRADRDAEAFF. Written as DNA, the CDR3 is TGTGCCAGCAGGGCTGACAGGGACGCTGAAGCTTTCTTT.

This clonotype showed up many times. The V and J genes are TRBV29-1 and TRBJ2-5; D not certain. Trimming pared 3 bases from V and 4 bases from J, leaving 3 bases between. Germline assignment: CDR1 SQVTM and CDR2 ANQGSEA. This CDR3 is 10 amino acids long. The CDR3 reads CSVERETQYF. The DNA for the CDR3 is TGCAGCGTTGAGAGAGAGACCCAGTACTTC.

V is TRBV6-1 and J is TRBJ1-2; no reliable D call. The CDR3 length is 10 residues. The ends were cut back, 8 bases at V and 8 bases at J, with 9 bases in the middle. Germline V gene lookup returns CDR1 MNHNS and CDR2 SASEGT. As DNA, the CDR3 is TGTGCCAGCGGAGAATCGGGCTACACCTTC. Protein sequence: CASGESGYTF.

This clonotype showed up many times. This sequence joins TRBV5-4 and TRBJ2-3, with 11 bases fitting TRBD2. V trimming: 2 bases; J trimming: 2 bases; junction bases outside the gene matches: 4. The length of the CDR3 is 16 residues. CDR1 is SGHNT and CDR2 is YYREEE in the germline V gene (reference sequence). The CDR3 protein is CASSFGLAGPTDTQYF. CDR3 DNA: TGTGCCAGCAGCTTCGGACTAGCGGGTCCCACAGATACGCAGTATTTT. The whole variable domain, remainder taken from reference TRBV5-4 and TRBJ2-3, is ETGVTQSPTHLIKTRGQQVTLRCSSQSGHNTVSWYQQALGQGPQFIFQYYREEENGRGNFPPRFSGLQFPNYSSELNVNALELDDSALYLCASSFGLAGPTDTQYFGPGTRLTVL.

This clonotype was picked up many times. The chain is built from TRBV5-1 and TRBJ1-2; no clear D. This CDR3 has 14 residues. Trimming took 4 bases from V and 6 from J, leaving 16 bases between them. Germline-derived CDR1 and CDR2 are SGHRS and YFSETQ. The CDR3 region is CASSSQQSVDGYTF. DNA of the CDR3: TGCGCCAGCAGCAGCCAACAAAGTGTGGATGGCTACACCTTC.